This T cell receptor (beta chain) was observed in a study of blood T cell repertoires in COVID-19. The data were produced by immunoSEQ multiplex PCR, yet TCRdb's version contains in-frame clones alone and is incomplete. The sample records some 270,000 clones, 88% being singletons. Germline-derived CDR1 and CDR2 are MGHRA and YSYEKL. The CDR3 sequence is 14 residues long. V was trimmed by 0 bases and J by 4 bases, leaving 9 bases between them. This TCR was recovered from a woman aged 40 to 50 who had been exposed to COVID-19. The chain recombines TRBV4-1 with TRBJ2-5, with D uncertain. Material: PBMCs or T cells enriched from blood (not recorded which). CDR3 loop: CASSQDPQLETQYF. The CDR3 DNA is TGCGCCAGCAGCCAAGATCCACAGCTAGAGACCCAGTACTTC.